A single TCR beta chain is shown here with its context. As yet, its antigen is unknown. The second PCR ran about 6 to 11 cycles with a sample-barcoded 5' primer and J-beta primers. TCRdb redid the calling of the 5' RACE reads with MiXCR, one entry per CDR3 protein. Altogether some 1.4 million distinct CDR3 sequences are present, approximately 38% being singletons, with the ten largest covering less than 8%. These data come from a study of blood T cells in healthy people across ages. Germline CDR1 LNHDA, CDR2 SQIVND (reference sequence). V lost 6 bases, J lost 7 bases, and 10 bases stayed unmatched. The CDR3 is 15 amino acids. The study's findings and limits: Those diversity estimates obtained from one million T cells were thought to be underestimates. Fewer expanded clones and more diversity marked long-lived versus aged donors. Unsorted PBMC input precluded a conclusive naive versus antigen-experienced comparison.

The chain has TRBV19 and TRBJ1-5, with 9 bases identical to TRBD1. The sequencing input was blood. This receptor was obtained from a woman between 18 and 29 years old in good health. Written as DNA, the CDR3 is TGTGCCAGTAGGACGTCCCGACAGGGGGAACAGCCCCAGCATTTT. It encodes CASRTSRQGEQPQHF. Full variable domain (missing parts from reference TRBV19 and TRBJ1-5): DGGITQSPKYLFRKEGQNVTLSCEQNLNHDAMYWYRQDPGQGLRLIYYSQIVNDFQKGDIAEGYSVSREKKESFPLTVTSAQKNPTAFYLCASRTSRQGEQPQHFGDGTRLSIL.